One sample yielded the 20 T cell receptor beta chains listed below, sequenced in a study of T-cell reconstitution after alpha-beta-depleted transplantation in children. Unique molecular identifiers were used to barcode this TCRbeta library. In TCRdb, the PCR reads were re-called with MiXCR into one record per CDR3 protein. The sample yields 60,000 to 100,000 distinct CDR3 sequences, around 18% seen once. The sample in question was PBMCs, mostly from graft donor cells, obtained 360 days after TCRalphabeta/CD19-depleted stem cell transplant. These receptors originate from a male patient between 2 and 10 years old who had a stem cell transplant for acute lymphoblastic leukemia, so the T cells may come from the graft donor.

This clonotype was counted between two and nine times. The V call is TRBV12-3 or TRBV12-4, the J call TRBJ2-7; 10 nucleotides line up with TRBD1. CDR3 length equals 21 residues. V lost 3 bases, J lost 4 bases, and 24 bases stayed unmatched. The CDR3 bases are TGTGCCAGCAGTTTGGGTTGGGCGCCTGACAGGGGGCAGCGCGGGAGATACGAGCAGTACTTC. Protein: CASSLGWAPDRGQRGRYEQYF.

About this clonotype itself: This may stem from a read error, because a much larger clone lies one nucleotide away. This sequence joins TRBV18 and TRBJ2-3, with TRBD2 identical over 7 bases. Germline V gene sequence: CDR1 KGHSH, CDR2 LQKENI. The CDR3 spans 15 residues. The CDR3 bases are TGTGTCAGCTCACTAAGGACTAGGGGCACAGATACGCAGTATTTT. Translated: CVSSLRTRGTDTQYF.

V usage is TRBV7-9 and J usage is TRBJ2-7, with D possibly TRBD2 on 6 matching bases. Trimming cost V 5 bases and J 3 bases, with 14 bases left between them. The CDR3 loop spans 14 amino acids. CDR1 is SEHNR, CDR2 FQNEAQ, per germline (reference sequence). CDR3 sequence: CASSRLATNYEQYF. The CDR3 region has the DNA TGTGCCAGCAGCCGGCTAGCGACCAACTACGAGCAGTACTTC.

This clonotype came up a few times. Just one base apart from a much larger clone, this may be a read error. The J gene is TRBJ2-7, the V gene TRBV6-5; no clear D gene. Germline CDR1 is MNHEY and CDR2 is SVGAGI. CDR3 length: 11 residues. Trimming cost V 2 bases and J 3 bases, with 2 bases left between them. For the CDR3, the DNA is TGTGCCAGCAGTTACCACTACGAGCAGTACTTC. Amino acids: CASSYHYEQYF.

This clonotype has more than one count but fewer than ten. V is TRBV2 and J is TRBJ1-2, with D possibly matching TRBD1 (5 bases). Trimming cost V 10 bases and J 2 bases, with 14 bases left between them. This CDR3 spans 13 amino acids. Germline assignment: CDR1 SNHLY and CDR2 FYNNEI. The CDR3 nucleotides read TGTGCCAACTACAGGATAAGCAACTATGGCTACACCTTC. This translates into CANYRISNYGYTF.

The chain uses TRBV12-3 or TRBV12-4 and TRBJ2-5, with D possibly TRBD2 on 5 matching bases. The CDR3 is 14 residues long. V lost 1 base, J lost 7 bases, and 13 bases lay in between. The CDR3 here is CASSLVGLVGTQYF. In DNA, the CDR3 is TGTGCCAGCAGTTTAGTTGGACTCGTGGGGACCCAGTACTTC.

The chain combines TRBV6-6 with TRBJ2-7; D is undetermined. Germline CDR1 reads MNHNY; CDR2 reads SVGAGI (reference sequence). This CDR3 is built from 12 residues. The germline V and J ends were trimmed by 0 bases and 9 bases, with 9 bases remaining between them. Written as DNA, the CDR3 is TGTGCCAGCAGTTACTCGAAAGAGAGGCAGTACTTC. Amino acids: CASSYSKERQYF.

V and J are TRBV30 and TRBJ1-1; D is ambiguous. V dropped 6 bases and J dropped 3 bases, with 8 bases sitting between them. Germline loops: CDR1 GTSNPN, CDR2 SVGIG (reference sequence). This CDR3 region has 11 residues. The CDR3 region has the DNA TGTGCCTGTCTAGCCTACACTGAAGCTTTCTTT. Its protein product is CACLAYTEAFF.

This sequence joins TRBV19 and TRBJ2-3, with 9 nucleotides matching TRBD2. Losses at the gene ends were 10 bases for V and 1 base for J; bases not matched to a gene: 6. CDR1 and CDR2 (germline): LNHDA, SQIVND (reference sequence). The length of the CDR3 is 14 residues. CDR3: CATKQREGTDTQYF. The CDR3 coding sequence is TGTGCCACCAAGCAGCGGGAGGGCACAGATACGCAGTATTTT.

The gene calls are TRBV6-1 and TRBJ2-1, with D possibly matching TRBD1 (6 bases). Trimming left V 2 bases short and J 4 bases short, with 12 bases between. In germline, CDR1 is MNHNS, CDR2 SASEGT. CDR3 length: 15 amino acids. The CDR3 bases are TGTGCCAGCAGTGAATACACGGACAGTTACAATGAGCAGTTCTTC. It yields the protein CASSEYTDSYNEQFF.

This clonotype was detected many times. CDR3 sequence (DNA): TGTGCCAGCAGTTACTCAGGGGCCGGAAACACCATATATTTT. As protein: CASSYSGAGNTIYF. The V gene is TRBV6-5, the J gene TRBJ1-3; TRBD1 might be the D (5 bases). V was shortened by 0 bases and J by 4 bases, with 7 bases between the two germline ends. The CDR3 has 14 residues. Germline CDR1 MNHEY, CDR2 SVGAGI.

V usage is TRBV27 and J usage is TRBJ2-1; D remains unclear. The CDR3 extends over 13 amino acids. The germline CDR1 and CDR2 sequences are MNHEY and SMNVEV (reference sequence). Trimming removed 4 bases at V and 2 bases at J, with 6 bases between. CDR3 in amino acids: CASSYSTYNEQFF. The CDR3 DNA is TGTGCCAGCAGTTATAGTACCTACAATGAGCAGTTCTTC.

This clonotype appeared a few times. The V call is TRBV20-1, the J call TRBJ2-1; D is possibly TRBD2 (6 bases). The germline gives CDR1 DFQATT, CDR2 SNEGSKA (reference sequence). CDR3 length: 18 amino acids. V lost 0 bases to trimming and J lost 2 bases, with 20 bases between them. The CDR3 bases are TGCAGTGCTAGAGATCGATATCTTGGGACTTTCGCCTACAATGAGCAGTTCTTC. Residues: CSARDRYLGTFAYNEQFF.

CDR3 nucleotides: TGTGCCACCTGGCGGGGGAAGACAGATACGCAGTATTTT. Translation gives CATWRGKTDTQYF. The chain employs TRBV24-1 and TRBJ2-3; TRBD2 aligns across 7 bases. Germline V gives CDR1 KGHDR, CDR2 SFDVKD. V gave up 9 bases and J gave up 3 bases; unmatched junction bases: 5. This CDR3 has 13 residues.

The chain joins TRBV29-1 to TRBJ2-5; the match to TRBD1 covers 9 bases. CDR1 and CDR2 (germline): SQVTM, ANQGSEA. The CDR3 consists of 12 residues. With 7 bases clipped from V and 5 bases from J, the junction kept 5 bases outside the gene matches. This chain's CDR3 is CSAHRGLETQYF. CDR3 DNA: TGCAGCGCCCACAGGGGGCTTGAGACCCAGTACTTC.

The V call is TRBV12-3 or TRBV12-4, the J call TRBJ2-3; weak D call: TRBD1 (5 bases). V lost 1 base and J lost 4, with 9 bases in between. The CDR3 has 14 amino acids. The CDR3 loop is CASSLEGPPDTQYF. The CDR3 bases are TGTGCCAGCAGTTTAGAGGGGCCCCCAGATACGCAGTATTTT.

This clonotype was found many times. The rearrangement uses TRBV6-1 and TRBJ2-1; TRBD2 matches 7 bases. CDR1 and CDR2 from the germline V gene are MNHNS and SASEGT. Unmatched junction bases numbered 4, after V lost 8 bases and J lost 0 bases. The CDR3 has 14 residues. The CDR3 coding sequence is TGTGCCAGCTTGCGGGGGAGCTCCTACAATGAGCAGTTCTTC. Its protein is CASLRGSSYNEQFF.

This clonotype was counted only a few times. The chain recombines TRBV12-3 or TRBV12-4 with TRBJ1-2; the D gene is possibly TRBD1 (6 bases). This CDR3 region has 14 residues. Trimming removed 5 bases from V and 5 bases from J, with 15 bases in between. CDR3 bases: TGTGCCAGCAGTCAGGACAGTCTCTTTTATGGCTACACCTTC. This codes for CASSQDSLFYGYTF.

This chain connects TRBV5-1 to TRBJ2-2, with a possible D match to TRBD1 (6 bases). The CDR3 runs 15 residues. Trimming took off 0 bases at V and 6 bases at J, with 12 bases between the two ends. Germline CDR1 and CDR2: SGHRS and YFSETQ. The CDR3 sequence: CASSLVQGMAGELFF. CDR3 DNA sequence: TGCGCCAGCAGCTTGGTGCAGGGGATGGCCGGGGAGCTGTTTTTT.

This clonotype was observed at least ten times. The chain has TRBV29-1 and TRBJ1-2; tentatively, D is TRBD1 (6 bases). Germline CDR1 is SQVTM and CDR2 is ANQGSEA. The V end lost 4 bases, the J end lost 8 bases, and 11 bases lay between the germline ends. The CDR3 is made up of 11 amino acids. Here the CDR3 reads CSVATGQGYTF. As DNA, the CDR3 is TGCAGCGTTGCGACTGGACAGGGCTACACCTTC.